The clone carrying this T cell receptor beta chain appeared once. Its antigen is unknown. Samples underwent the assay at deep level. Generated by immunoSEQ multiplex PCR, the TCRdb table keeps only in-frame clones and is missing some. The table records roughly 2.6 million clones, around nine tenths of them present only once. A CD45RA+ naive subset and a CD45RA-negative memory subset were split from CD4+ cells. The data originate from a study of shared clonotypes between healthy human individuals. Study-wide findings and caveats: The four-donor shared clonotypes exceeded non-shared clonotypes in generation probability, with non-shared ones scoring lower. Since donors were few, the genetic and exposure-history diversity represented was limited.

This CDR3 contains 19 residues. V dropped 4 bases and J dropped 0; count of bases not matched to a gene: 14. Per germline, CDR1 SGHDT and CDR2 YYEEEE. The V and J genes are TRBV5-6 and TRBJ1-5, with 9 positions matching TRBD1. This clonotype was obtained from a man between 18 and 35 years old in good health. The specimen sequenced was naive CD4+ T cells sorted from blood. As for subset: CD45RA+ positively selected. The CDR3: CASSEPGQGGLYSNQPQHF. The DNA of the CDR3 is TGTGCCAGCAGCGAACCGGGACAGGGAGGACTATATAGCAATCAGCCCCAGCATTTT. The entire variable domain, with the rest obtained from reference TRBV5-6 and TRBJ1-5, is as follows: DAGVTQSPTHLIKTRGQQVTLRCSPKSGHDTVSWYQQALGQGPQFIFQYYEEEERQRGNFPDRFSGHQFPNYSSELNVNALLLGDSALYLCASSEPGQGGLYSNQPQHFGDGTRLSIL.